The 31 T cell receptor beta chains listed next were all sequenced from one sample in a study of T cell changes during pregnancy in multiple sclerosis. Profiling relied on immunoSEQ multiplex PCR, and the TCRdb table lists in-frame clones only, not all of them. The data hold some 40,000 clones, with more than 70% observed a single time. The sample was CD8+ T cells from peripheral blood mononuclear cells, taken in the first trimester of pregnancy. The receptors were gathered from a female donor with multiple sclerosis, enrolled in a pregnancy study.

The chain combines TRBV5-4 with TRBJ2-7, with D possibly being TRBD2 (5 bases). Germline V gene sequence: CDR1 SGHNT, CDR2 YYREEE (reference sequence). V gave up 4 bases and J gave up 5 bases, with 16 bases separating them. The CDR3 covers 14 residues. As DNA, the CDR3 is TGTGCCAGCAGCGTAGTCGGGGAGTGGAACGAGCAGTACTTC. It codes for CASSVVGEWNEQYF.

The chain carries TRBV7-2 and TRBJ2-1; a possible D gene is TRBD1 (6 bases). Trimming removed 4 bases from V and 15 bases from J, with 13 bases in between. This CDR3 contains 11 residues. Germline-derived CDR1 and CDR2 are SGHTA and FQGNSA. In DNA form, the CDR3 reads TGTGCCAGCAGCTCAGGGGACCCTGGGTTCTTC. Translated, it gives CASSSGDPGFF.

The rearrangement uses TRBV11-2 and TRBJ2-2, with no clear D. This CDR3 contains 15 residues. The ends were cut back, 1 base at V and 1 base at J, with 7 bases in the middle. Germline CDR1 and CDR2: SGHAT and FQNNGV. The CDR3 DNA follows: TGTGCCAGCAGCTTAGGACACTTGAACACCGGGGAGCTGTTTTTT. Its protein is CASSLGHLNTGELFF.

This clone occurred a few times. The chain joins TRBV11-2 to TRBJ1-1, with unresolved D. Germline V gives CDR1 SGHAT, CDR2 FQNNGV. Trimming removed 3 bases from V and 1 base from J, with 12 bases in between. The CDR3 is made up of 15 amino acids. The CDR3 spells CASSFGLGPNTEAFF. CDR3 nucleotide sequence: TGTGCCAGCAGCTTTGGTCTCGGTCCGAACACTGAAGCTTTCTTT.

J is TRBJ2-7 and V is TRBV2; 7 positions match TRBD1. With 2 bases clipped from V and 7 bases from J, the junction kept 5 bases outside the gene matches. CDR1 is SNHLY and CDR2 is FYNNEI in the germline V gene. The CDR3 is made up of 13 amino acids. This CDR3 is CASSEKGAREQYF. In DNA, the CDR3 is TGTGCCAGCAGTGAAAAGGGGGCAAGGGAGCAGTACTTC.

This chain connects TRBV19 to TRBJ1-1; tentatively, D is TRBD1 (6 bases). Germline V gives CDR1 LNHDA, CDR2 SQIVND (reference sequence). CDR3 length: 15 residues. The V end was cut by 0 bases, the J end by 4 bases, with 12 bases between. The CDR3 region has the DNA TGTGCCAGTAGTATAGATCAGGGGTTCGGCACTGAAGCTTTCTTT. Translating gives CASSIDQGFGTEAFF.

This sequence joins TRBV7-9 and TRBJ2-7; D is unclear. Germline V gene data show CDR1 as SEHNR and CDR2 as FQNEAQ (reference sequence). This CDR3 is built from 13 residues. The ends were cut back, 3 bases at V and 0 bases at J, with 6 bases in the middle. The CDR3 reads CASSFRISYEQYF. The CDR3 coding sequence is TGTGCCAGCAGCTTCAGGATCTCCTACGAGCAGTACTTC.

Note on this clone: At the DNA level, this CDR3 is encoded by other sequences in the same sample as well. This chain joins TRBV13 and TRBJ2-7, with TRBD2 as a possible D gene (5 bases). V lost 0 bases to trimming and J lost 6 bases, with 9 bases between them. This CDR3 has 13 amino acids. Germline V gives CDR1 PRHDT, CDR2 FYEKMQ (reference sequence). CDR3 in DNA: TGTGCCAGCAGCTTAGGCCGGGCGGGCGAGCAGTACTTC. Translating gives CASSLGRAGEQYF.

This clone has a single count. This sequence joins TRBV12-5 and TRBJ2-3, with D perhaps matching TRBD2 (5 bases). V dropped 6 bases and J dropped 6 bases, with 10 bases sitting between them. The germline gives CDR1 LGHNT, CDR2 FRNRAP. This CDR3 region has 12 residues. The CDR3 coding sequence is TGTGCTAGTGGCAGCCGCGGGGATACGCAGTATTTT. It yields the protein CASGSRGDTQYF.

The chain uses TRBV19 and TRBJ1-2; TRBD1 is a possible D gene (5 bases). CDR1 and CDR2 (germline): LNHDA, SQIVND (reference sequence). The CDR3 spans 14 residues. V was shortened by 3 bases and J by 6 bases, with 14 bases between the two germline ends. The CDR3 nucleotides are TGTGCCAGTAGTATTCTCGGGGGGTGGGATGGCTACACCTTC. Translated: CASSILGGWDGYTF.

The chain joins TRBV27 to TRBJ1-5; a weak D match, TRBD1 (6 bases). Between the trimmed V and J ends, which lost 6 bases and 0 bases, there was a span of 18 bases. Germline CDR1 MNHEY, CDR2 SMNVEV (reference sequence). The length of the CDR3 is 17 residues. The CDR3 reads CASRKRDISNSNQPQHF. In DNA, the CDR3 is TGTGCCAGCAGAAAAAGGGACATTAGTAATAGCAATCAGCCCCAGCATTTT.

In this sample, this clone turned up once. The CDR3 DNA is TGTGCCAGCAGGGTAGCCGGGACAGACTACGAGCAGTACTTC. This translates into CASRVAGTDYEQYF. The genes are TRBV5-6 and TRBJ2-7; 7 bases agree with TRBD1. V shed 5 bases, J shed 3 bases, and the junction held 8 bases outside the gene matches. Germline lookup yields CDR1 SGHDT and CDR2 YYEEEE. The CDR3 consists of 14 residues.

V gene TRBV6-5 combines with J gene TRBJ2-5; possible D gene TRBD2, 5 bases. CDR1 is MNHEY, CDR2 SVGAGI, per germline. The V end lost 2 bases, the J end lost 2 bases, and 9 bases lay between the germline ends. This CDR3 is 14 amino acids long. The CDR3 spells CASSYIPGQETQYF. The CDR3 bases are TGTGCCAGCAGTTACATTCCGGGGCAAGAGACCCAGTACTTC.

This chain joins TRBV5-5 and TRBJ1-4; no firm D call. Germline V CDR1 and CDR2: SGHKS, YYEKEE (reference sequence). V was pared by 5 bases and J by 15 bases, with 20 bases between. The CDR3 totals 13 residues. The CDR3 region is CASSYDDPAQVFF. In nucleotides, the CDR3 is TGTGCCAGCAGTTATGACGACCCCGCCCAGGTGTTTTTT.

This chain connects TRBV9 to TRBJ2-3; D perhaps matches TRBD1 (7 bases). V dropped 0 bases and J dropped 5 bases, with 13 bases sitting between them. Germline assignment: CDR1 SGDLS and CDR2 YYNGEE. The CDR3 is 15 amino acids. The CDR3, as DNA: TGTGCCAGCAGCGTAGGTGGAGGGGGCAGAGATACGCAGTATTTT. Protein sequence: CASSVGGGGRDTQYF.

The V and J genes are TRBV4-2 and TRBJ1-2; 9 bases are shared with TRBD1. Germline trimming cut 4 bases from V and 2 bases from J; bases unmatched to any gene: 8. This CDR3 is 16 amino acids long. Looked up from germline, CDR1 is LGHNA and CDR2 is YNFKEQ. The CDR3 here is CASSLVPTGGNYGYTF. Here the CDR3 DNA reads TGTGCCAGCAGCCTCGTACCGACAGGGGGGAACTATGGCTACACCTTC.

The chain uses TRBV30 and TRBJ1-1, with D unresolved. CDR3 length: 12 residues. V was pared by 2 bases and J by 3 bases, with 7 bases between. Germline CDR1 reads GTSNPN; CDR2 reads SVGIG (reference sequence). CDR3 residues: CAWSSSYTEAFF. The CDR3 nucleotides are TGTGCCTGGAGTTCCTCCTACACTGAAGCTTTCTTT.

The CDR3 DNA reads TGTGCCAGCAGCCCTCAAGGGGCCGGGGGGTACGAGCAGTACTTC. It yields the protein CASSPQGAGGYEQYF. This chain uses TRBV7-8 with TRBJ2-7, with 7 bases matching TRBD2. V lost 5 bases, J lost 4 bases, and 11 bases stayed unmatched. Germline V gene sequence: CDR1 SGHVS, CDR2 FQNEAQ. This CDR3 region has 15 residues.

The J gene is TRBJ2-7, the V gene TRBV4-1; D not resolved. There are 15 residues in the CDR3. Germline CDR1 reads MGHRA; CDR2 reads YSYEKL. The germline V and J ends were trimmed by 0 bases and 0 bases, with 9 bases remaining between them. CDR3 nucleotides: TGCGCCAGCAGCCAAGATCGCGGCAGCTCCTACGAGCAGTACTTC. The encoded protein is CASSQDRGSSYEQYF.

The chain couples TRBV5-1 to TRBJ1-2, with D uncertain. Trimming removed 3 bases from V and 8 bases from J, with 14 bases in between. Germline V lookup: CDR1 SGHRS, CDR2 YFSETQ. CDR3 length equals 13 residues. CDR3 sequence reads: CASSSDAGEGYTF. In DNA, the CDR3 is TGCGCCAGCAGCTCGGACGCCGGGGAGGGCTACACCTTC.

The chain joins TRBV4-3 to TRBJ2-3; 11 positions match TRBD2. V trimming: 0 bases; J trimming: 9 bases; junction bases outside the gene matches: 5. Germline CDR1 reads LGHNA; CDR2 reads YSLEER. This CDR3 is built from 15 residues. CDR3 residues: CASSQDTSGGETQYF. The CDR3 DNA reads TGCGCCAGCAGCCAAGATACTAGCGGGGGCGAAACGCAGTATTTT.

This sequence joins TRBV4-3 and TRBJ2-7; D not resolved. Germline CDR1 and CDR2: LGHNA and YSLEER. This CDR3 contains 16 residues. The V and J ends lost 5 bases and 4 bases respectively, with 21 bases between them. CDR3 in amino acids: CASSSSFAETQYEQYF. The CDR3 region has the DNA TGCGCCAGCAGCTCATCCTTCGCGGAGACCCAATACGAGCAGTACTTC.

This rearrangement joins TRBV5-4 to TRBJ2-5; TRBD2 matches 7 bases. V dropped 4 bases and J dropped 5; count of bases not matched to a gene: 11. The CDR3 covers 15 residues. Looked up from germline, CDR1 is SGHNT and CDR2 is YYREEE (reference sequence). The CDR3 protein is CASSPGGTGGETQYF. The CDR3 DNA reads TGTGCCAGCAGCCCGGGGGGAACCGGAGGGGAGACCCAGTACTTC.

J is TRBJ2-7 and V is TRBV9, with D possibly being TRBD2 (5 bases). V was clipped by 7 bases and J by 4 bases, with 12 bases between them. CDR3 length: 12 amino acids. Germline V gene data show CDR1 as SGDLS and CDR2 as YYNGEE. The CDR3 DNA follows: TGTGCCAGCTCGCCGGGGTCGTACGAGCAGTACTTC. Residues: CASSPGSYEQYF.

The chain links TRBV4-1 to TRBJ2-1, with D maybe TRBD2 (7 bases). Germline-derived CDR1 and CDR2 are MGHRA and YSYEKL. The CDR3 runs 16 residues. Trimming stripped 0 bases from V and 7 bases from J, with 16 bases between. CDR3 sequence reads: CASSQDPGGSKNEQFF. The DNA for the CDR3 is TGCGCCAGCAGCCAAGATCCGGGGGGCTCAAAGAATGAGCAGTTCTTC.

This chain joins TRBV7-9 and TRBJ1-6, with D possibly matching TRBD1 (6 bases). The CDR3 is made up of 16 amino acids. Germline lookup yields CDR1 SEHNR and CDR2 FQNEAQ (reference sequence). V gave up 5 bases and J gave up 5 bases, with 16 bases separating them. The CDR3 sequence is CASSAGPGHDNSPLHF. CDR3 nucleotide sequence: TGTGCCAGCAGCGCCGGCCCGGGACATGATAATTCACCCCTCCACTTT.

The rearrangement uses TRBV6-4 and TRBJ1-1; a possible D gene is TRBD1 (6 bases). The CDR3 runs to 14 residues. The germline V gene encodes CDR1 MRHNA and CDR2 SNTAGT. V was pared by 5 bases and J by 8 bases, with 18 bases between. The CDR3 sequence: CASSYATDSLEAFF. The CDR3 DNA is TGTGCCAGCAGTTACGCTACGGACAGCCTAGAAGCTTTCTTT.

The chain is built from TRBV7-8 and TRBJ2-1; D not resolved. There are 13 residues in the CDR3. CDR1 is SGHVS, CDR2 FQNEAQ, per germline. V lost 6 bases and J 4 bases, leaving 10 bases between the germline ends. In nucleotides, the CDR3 is TGTGCCAGCAGGCAAACTGAGTACAATGAGCAGTTCTTC. It specifies CASRQTEYNEQFF. Together with reference TRBV7-8 and TRBJ2-1, the CDR3 gives the full variable domain: GAGVSQSPRYKVAKRGQDVALRCDPISGHVSLFWYQQALGQGPEFLTYFQNEAQLDKSGLPSDRFFAERPEGSVSTLKIQRTQQEDSAVYLCASRQTEYNEQFFGPGTRLTVL.

The J gene is TRBJ2-7, the V gene TRBV6-1; 8 bases match TRBD2. V lost 11 bases, J lost 3 bases, and 9 bases stayed unmatched. CDR3 length: 13 residues. Germline CDR1 and CDR2: MNHNS and SASEGT. CDR3 coding DNA: TGTGCCGGTCGCCCCCGGGGGGGCTACGAGCAGTACTTC. As protein: CAGRPRGGYEQYF.

This clone rates as medium-sized. Other DNA sequences in the sample encode the same CDR3. The rearrangement joins TRBV6-4 to TRBJ2-2; D is possibly TRBD2 (5 bases). CDR1 MRHNA and CDR2 SNTAGT come from the germline V gene. The CDR3 consists of 14 residues. V lost 0 bases to trimming and J lost 3 bases, with 5 bases between them. The CDR3 coding sequence is TGTGCCAGCAGTGACTCGAGGGACACCGGGGAGCTGTTTTTT. Translation: CASSDSRDTGELFF.

The chain employs TRBV18 and TRBJ1-1; D uncertain. The V and J ends lost 5 bases and 0 bases respectively, with 4 bases between them. The CDR3 has 12 residues. CDR1 is KGHSH and CDR2 is LQKENI in the germline V gene. The CDR3 reads CASSEMNTEAFF. CDR3 in DNA: TGTGCCAGCTCAGAGATGAACACTGAAGCTTTCTTT.